The T cell receptor (beta chain) described here comes from a study of blood T cell repertoires in COVID-19. Produced via immunoSEQ multiplex PCR; TCRdb's table is partial and in-frame only. The repertoire has tens of thousands of clones, about 85% of them found once; the top ten carry roughly a tenth. Trimming left V 4 bases short and J 2 bases short, with 10 bases between. Germline CDR1 reads MNHEY; CDR2 reads SMNVEV (reference sequence). The CDR3 loop spans 14 amino acids. The chain carries TRBV27 and TRBJ2-3; a weak D match, TRBD2 (6 bases). Sequencing input: peripheral blood. This TCR came from a human donor in a cohort sampled during active COVID-19. This CDR3 reads CASSSRDFTDTQYF. The DNA for the CDR3 is TGTGCCAGCAGTTCCCGGGACTTCACAGATACGCAGTATTTT.